This TCR beta chain was obtained from a study of T-cell reconstitution after alpha-beta-depleted transplantation in children. The table lists this clonotype with many counts. A TCRbeta library incorporating unique molecular identifiers was prepared. TCRdb re-derived calls from the PCR reads in MiXCR, one entry per CDR3 protein. The sample has roughly 24,000 distinct CDR3 sequences; about a tenth are singletons. The CDR3 consists of 14 residues. The junction had 10 bases not matched to a gene; V was cut back by 2 bases and J by 9 bases. Per germline, CDR1 SQVTM and CDR2 ANQGSEA. The rearrangement joins TRBV29-1 to TRBJ2-1; 7 bases fit TRBD1. The material was PBMCs from the stem cell graft donor, obtained from the stem cell graft. The sequence was obtained from a human donor who donated a stem cell graft to a child with chronic granulomatous disease. DNA for the CDR3: TGCAGCGTTGAATATGGTACAGGGGTGGGTGAGCAGTTCTTC. This codes for CSVEYGTGVGEQFF.